This entry is about one T cell receptor (beta chain). The data are from a study of T cell changes during pregnancy in multiple sclerosis. The CDR3 is made up of 14 amino acids. CDR1 and CDR2 (germline): SGHNT, YYREEE (reference sequence). The V and J ends lost 1 base and 9 bases, in that order; junction bases with no gene match: 6. Generated by immunoSEQ multiplex PCR, the TCRdb table keeps only in-frame clones and is missing some. Of roughly 100,000 clones listed, roughly nine tenths are singletons. The clonotype originates from a female donor with multiple sclerosis, enrolled in a pregnancy study. This chain uses TRBV5-4 with TRBJ2-1, with TRBD2 identical over 8 bases. The sample here was peripheral blood, taken before pregnancy. The CDR3 DNA sequence: TGTGCCAGCAGCTTGACGGGAGGGGGAACTGAGCAGTTCTTC. Protein: CASSLTGGGTEQFF.